A single T cell receptor (beta chain) is shown here with its context. The CDR3 is 15 residues long. CDR1 SGDLS and CDR2 YYNGEE come from the germline V gene. Trimming removed 0 bases from V and 3 bases from J, with 10 bases in between. The data are from a study of blood T cell repertoires in COVID-19. Only in-frame clones appear in the TCRdb table, and some are missing; sequencing was by immunoSEQ multiplex PCR. The table has more than 250,000 clones, roughly 87% seen once. The source of this sequence is a woman aged 40 to 50 who had recovered from COVID-19. This sequence joins TRBV9 and TRBJ1-5; D is uncertain. Sequencing was performed on PBMCs or T cells enriched from blood (not recorded which). The CDR3 sequence: CASSVGPGLNQPQHF. The CDR3 DNA sequence: TGTGCCAGCAGCGTAGGCCCAGGCCTCAATCAGCCCCAGCATTTT.